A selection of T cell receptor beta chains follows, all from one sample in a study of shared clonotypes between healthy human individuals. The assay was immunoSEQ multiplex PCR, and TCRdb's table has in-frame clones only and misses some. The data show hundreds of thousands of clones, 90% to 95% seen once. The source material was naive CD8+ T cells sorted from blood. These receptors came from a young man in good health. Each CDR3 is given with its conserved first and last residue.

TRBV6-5,CASRTTENTEAFF
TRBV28,CASSRRVRDEQFF
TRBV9,CASSPGTSEKLFF
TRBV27,CASSLLQGASGGYTF
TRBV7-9,CASSSFGLAAYNEQFF
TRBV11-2,CASTPGGLVYEQYF
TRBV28,CASSGSRQPQHF
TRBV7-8,CASSFQWGTGETQYF
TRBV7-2,CASSLETPGLLGYTF
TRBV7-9,CASIMGAGELFF
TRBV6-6,CASSYSIGRGGEQYF
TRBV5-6,CASSFGQTYEQYF
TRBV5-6,CASSFGGGSYEQYF
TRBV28,CASSLTGLDSDEQFF
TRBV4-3,CASSRTGGEVDTQYF
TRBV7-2,CASSLVKGEQFF